Shown below are 28 T cell receptor beta chains from a single sample sequenced in a study of control samples from healthy donors and cancer patients. The table came from immunoSEQ multiplex PCR; TCRdb's copy has only in-frame clones and leaves some out. The data contain about 180,000 clones, around nine tenths of them singletons. The sequenced sample consisted of blood. These receptors originate from a young man in good health.

This chain connects TRBV9 to TRBJ2-2; no reliable D call. This CDR3 comprises 12 residues. With 3 bases removed from V and 8 bases from J, the gap between germline ends came to 8 bases. Germline V gives CDR1 SGDLS, CDR2 YYNGEE. CDR3 sequence: CASSGNSGELFF. As DNA, the CDR3 is TGTGCCAGCAGCGGAAACTCTGGGGAGCTGTTTTTT. The full variable domain, completed using reference TRBV9 and TRBJ2-2, is DSGVTQTPKHLITATGQRVTLRCSPRSGDLSVYWYQQSLDQGLQFLIQYYNGEERAKGNILERFSAQQFPDLHSELNLSSLELGDSALYFCASSGNSGELFFGEGSRLTVL.

The genes are TRBV7-2 and TRBJ1-6; D remains unclear. Germline loops: CDR1 SGHTA, CDR2 FQGNSA. This CDR3 is built from 15 residues. V dropped 1 base and J dropped 8 bases, with 12 bases sitting between them. CDR3 residues: CASSLGPVEDSPLHF. CDR3 in DNA: TGTGCCAGCAGCTTAGGTCCGGTTGAAGATTCACCCCTCCACTTT.

The chain joins TRBV7-2 to TRBJ2-7; D perhaps matches TRBD2 (6 bases). Trimming removed 5 bases from V and 7 bases from J, with 21 bases in between. CDR3 length: 15 amino acids. The germline CDR1 and CDR2 sequences are SGHTA and FQGNSA. In DNA form, the CDR3 reads TGTGCCAGCAGCCCCCCTGGGCCCTCGGCGGGGGAGCAGTACTTC. Its translation is CASSPPGPSAGEQYF. The variable domain in full, completed from reference TRBV7-2 and TRBJ2-7, reads GAGVSQSPSNKVTEKGKDVELRCDPISGHTALYWYRQSLGQGLEFLIYFQGNSAPDKSGLPSDRFSAERTGGSVSTLTIQRTQQEDSAVYLCASSPPGPSAGEQYFGPGTRLTVT.

The gene calls are TRBV18 and TRBJ1-1; D is perhaps TRBD1 (5 bases). CDR1 KGHSH and CDR2 LQKENI come from the germline V gene. V was cut by 5 bases and J by 1 base, with 8 bases left in between. The CDR3 totals 13 residues. The CDR3, as DNA: TGTGCCAGCTCATGGCAGGGGAACACTGAAGCTTTCTTT. It codes for CASSWQGNTEAFF.

This clone was recorded only once. The rearrangement uses TRBV29-1 and TRBJ1-2; D is ambiguous. The CDR3 totals 13 residues. Germline V gene lookup returns CDR1 SQVTM and CDR2 ANQGSEA. V lost 2 bases to trimming and J lost 6 bases, with 13 bases between them. For the CDR3, the DNA is TGCAGCGTTGAAAAGGTTCTCTCACATGGCTACACCTTC. Its protein product is CSVEKVLSHGYTF.

The CDR3 loop is CASSVDRGRNEQFF. For the CDR3, the DNA is TGTGCCAGCAGCGTCGACAGGGGCCGCAATGAGCAGTTCTTC. The chain carries TRBV9 and TRBJ2-1, with TRBD1 matching over 8 bases. V lost 2 bases and J lost 6; bases outside the gene matches: 4. The CDR3 spans 14 residues. Germline assignment: CDR1 SGDLS and CDR2 YYNGEE.

V and J are TRBV24-1 and TRBJ2-1; either TRBD1 or TRBD2 may fit D (5 bases each). Germline V lookup: CDR1 KGHDR, CDR2 SFDVKD. This CDR3 comprises 15 residues. The V end was cut by 6 bases, the J end by 7 bases, with 18 bases between. CDR3 residues: CATSQLWDGGNEQFF. CDR3 nucleotide sequence: TGTGCCACCAGTCAACTTTGGGATGGGGGTAATGAGCAGTTCTTC.

The chain employs TRBV6-2 or TRBV6-3 and TRBJ1-5, with D hard to call. In germline, CDR1 is MNHEY, CDR2 SVGEGT. V lost 2 bases and J lost 7, with 6 bases in between. The CDR3 has 12 residues. The CDR3 DNA follows: TGTGCCAGCAGTTACCCTTGGCAGCCCCAGCATTTT. Its protein product is CASSYPWQPQHF.

The chain carries TRBV20-1 and TRBJ1-3; D not resolved. This CDR3 region has 11 residues. Trimming shortened V by 0 bases and J by 8 bases, and 5 bases separated the two germline ends. CDR1 and CDR2 from the germline V gene are DFQATT and SNEGSKA (reference sequence). This chain's CDR3 is CSARDHDTIYF. DNA for the CDR3: TGCAGTGCTAGAGATCATGACACCATATATTTT.

This chain links TRBV2 with TRBJ1-2; D is possibly TRBD1 (5 bases). In germline, CDR1 is SNHLY, CDR2 FYNNEI. The CDR3 runs 13 residues. The germline V and J ends were trimmed by 8 bases and 0 bases, with 10 bases remaining between them. CDR3 region: CASGDVANYGYTF. In DNA, the CDR3 is TGTGCCAGCGGGGACGTAGCTAACTATGGCTACACCTTC.

Regarding this clone: Other DNA sequences in this sample translate to the same CDR3. V and J are TRBV7-9 and TRBJ2-5, with 14 bases that match TRBD2. The ends lost 5 bases at V and 5 bases at J; junction bases unmatched: 4. Per the germline V gene, CDR1 is SEHNR and CDR2 is FQNEAQ (reference sequence). This CDR3 comprises 15 residues. The CDR3 DNA is TGTGCCAGCAGCCCGGGACTAGCGGGGGAGGAGACCCAGTACTTC. It is translated as CASSPGLAGEETQYF.

A few counts support this clone. The rearrangement uses TRBV7-8 and TRBJ2-1, with TRBD1 as a possible D gene (5 bases). Trimming pared 5 bases from V and 5 bases from J, leaving 13 bases between. CDR3 length equals 14 residues. CDR1 and CDR2 (germline): SGHVS, FQNEAQ. The CDR3 region is CASSRDRRDNEQFF. In DNA, the CDR3 is TGTGCCAGCAGCCGAGACAGACGGGACAATGAGCAGTTCTTC.

The chain recombines TRBV25-1 with TRBJ2-1, with TRBD2 matching 7 bases. The CDR3 contains 15 residues. The V segment lost 1 base and the J segment 3 bases; nucleotides outside the gene matches: 3. In germline, CDR1 is MGHDK, CDR2 SYGVNS. The CDR3 region is CASSELAGFYNEQFF. CDR3 DNA: TGTGCCAGCAGTGAATTAGCGGGTTTCTACAATGAGCAGTTCTTC.

The V gene is TRBV30, the J gene TRBJ1-5, with a tentative D call TRBD1 (6 bases). The V gene's germline CDR1 is GTSNPN and CDR2 SVGIG (reference sequence). V lost 0 bases and J lost 2, with 11 bases in between. The CDR3 is made up of 15 amino acids. This chain's CDR3 is CAWSVQGTRNQPQHF. The CDR3 DNA reads TGTGCCTGGAGTGTACAGGGCACTCGCAATCAGCCCCAGCATTTT.

The rearrangement joins TRBV7-7 to TRBJ2-2, with 9 bases lining up with TRBD2. Germline loops: CDR1 SSHAT, CDR2 FNYEAQ (reference sequence). J gave up 6 bases and V 2 bases, and 16 bases lay outside the gene matches. The CDR3 has 19 residues. CDR3 residues: CASSLRAFVAGGRPGELFF. CDR3 nucleotides: TGTGCCAGCAGCTTAAGGGCCTTTGTTGCGGGGGGGCGCCCCGGGGAGCTGTTTTTT.

The V call is TRBV2, the J call TRBJ2-7; D is tentatively TRBD1 or TRBD2 (5 bases each). In germline, CDR1 is SNHLY, CDR2 FYNNEI. Trimming took 4 bases from V and 6 from J, leaving 10 bases between them. The CDR3 length is 12 residues. CDR3 residues: CASSVMGTEQYF. The CDR3 DNA reads as TGTGCCAGCAGTGTTATGGGGACCGAGCAGTACTTC.

The chain uses TRBV5-1 and TRBJ1-4; 12 positions match TRBD1. V was clipped by 2 bases and J by 3 bases; unmatched bases: 5. CDR1 and CDR2 (germline): SGHRS, YFSETQ. The CDR3 runs to 17 residues. The CDR3 loop reads CASSLGTGGMANEKLFF. CDR3 nucleotides: TGCGCCAGCAGCTTAGGGACAGGGGGCATGGCTAATGAAAAACTGTTTTTT.

The chain links TRBV5-6 to TRBJ2-3; D gene ambiguous. The CDR3 is 14 amino acids. V dropped 3 bases and J dropped 4 bases, with 12 bases sitting between them. From germline, CDR1 is SGHDT and CDR2 YYEEEE. The CDR3 bases are TGTGCCAGCAGCTCCTCTAGGGCAGCAGATACGCAGTATTTT. Residues: CASSSSRAADTQYF.

The chain carries TRBV6-6 and TRBJ2-1, with 12 bases identical to TRBD1. The germline CDR1 and CDR2 sequences are MNHNY and SVGAGI (reference sequence). CDR3 length: 15 residues. V shed 5 bases and J 8 bases; nucleotides not matched to a gene: 7. The DNA of the CDR3 is TGTGCCAGCAGTAGATTGGGACAGGGGGCCTATGAGCAGTTCTTC. Its protein product is CASSRLGQGAYEQFF.

V usage is TRBV3-1 (or the pseudogene TRBV3-2) and J usage is TRBJ1-2; possible D gene TRBD1, 6 bases. CDR3 length equals 14 residues. Per the germline V gene, CDR1 is LGHDT and CDR2 is YNNKEL (reference sequence). V shed 4 bases and J shed 7 bases, with 16 bases lying between them. In DNA form, the CDR3 reads TGTGCCAGCAGCCGCGAGGAGGGGGGACGTGGCTACACCTTC. Its translation: CASSREEGGRGYTF.

The rearrangement links TRBV7-9 to TRBJ2-7, with D unclear. Germline CDR1 reads SEHNR; CDR2 reads FQNEAQ (reference sequence). The CDR3 has 13 amino acids. Deletions cut 4 bases from V and 4 bases from J, with 11 bases between. For the CDR3, the DNA is TGTGCCAGCAGCTCCCGGAGTTTTTACGAGCAGTACTTC. Residues: CASSSRSFYEQYF.

V gene TRBV4-2 combines with J gene TRBJ2-5; D is undetermined. CDR1 and CDR2 from the germline V gene are LGHNA and YNFKEQ. The CDR3 consists of 15 residues. V lost 3 bases and J 4 bases, leaving 15 bases between the germline ends. CDR3 sequence reads: CASSQYAWAVETQYF. The CDR3, as DNA: TGTGCCAGCAGCCAGTATGCCTGGGCGGTAGAGACCCAGTACTTC.

The chain employs TRBV5-1 and TRBJ2-3, with D tentatively TRBD2 (7 bases). Germline assignment: CDR1 SGHRS and CDR2 YFSETQ. The CDR3 is 16 residues long. Trimming shortened V by 4 bases and J by 2 bases, and 17 bases separated the two germline ends. The CDR3 nucleotides read TGCGCCAGCAGCGGAACAGGGCGGGGGATCACAGATACGCAGTATTTT. Translating gives CASSGTGRGITDTQYF.

This sequence joins TRBV30 and TRBJ2-2; D uncertain. The CDR3 runs to 14 residues. Trimming removed 0 bases from V and 3 bases from J, with 8 bases in between. Per the germline V gene, CDR1 is GTSNPN and CDR2 is SVGIG (reference sequence). The CDR3 region has the DNA TGTGCCTGGAGTGTATTACGGGACACCGGGGAGCTGTTTTTT. This gives the protein CAWSVLRDTGELFF.

The chain recombines TRBV2 with TRBJ1-1; the D is unclear. From germline, CDR1 is SNHLY and CDR2 FYNNEI. Deletions cut 6 bases from V and 10 bases from J, with 12 bases between. CDR3 length: 11 amino acids. The CDR3 DNA reads TGTGCCAGCAGCTCCCAGCCCCGAGCTTTCTTT. It translates to CASSSQPRAFF.

V usage is TRBV2 and J usage is TRBJ2-5; perhaps TRBD1 as D (5 bases). The CDR3 is 14 amino acids. The germline V and J ends were trimmed by 6 bases and 4 bases, with 15 bases remaining between them. From germline, CDR1 is SNHLY and CDR2 FYNNEI. The CDR3 is CASRPWAGRETQYF. Written as DNA, the CDR3 is TGTGCCAGCAGGCCCTGGGCAGGGCGAGAGACCCAGTACTTC.

The chain employs TRBV2 and TRBJ1-4; D is unclear. CDR1 and CDR2 (germline): SNHLY, FYNNEI. The V end lost 0 bases, the J end lost 7 bases, and 9 bases lay between the germline ends. The CDR3 has 14 residues. The CDR3 nucleotides read TGTGCCAGCAGTGAAGCCGGGAAGGGTGAAAAACTGTTTTTT. It is translated as CASSEAGKGEKLFF.

The CDR3 is CASSWGGTGATDTQYF. The CDR3 region has the DNA TGTGCCAGCAGCTGGGGGGGGACAGGGGCCACAGATACGCAGTATTTT. The J gene is TRBJ2-3, the V gene TRBV11-2; 10 bases match TRBD1. J lost 2 bases, V lost 4 bases, and 6 bases had no gene match. The CDR3 extends over 16 amino acids. In germline, CDR1 is SGHAT, CDR2 FQNNGV.